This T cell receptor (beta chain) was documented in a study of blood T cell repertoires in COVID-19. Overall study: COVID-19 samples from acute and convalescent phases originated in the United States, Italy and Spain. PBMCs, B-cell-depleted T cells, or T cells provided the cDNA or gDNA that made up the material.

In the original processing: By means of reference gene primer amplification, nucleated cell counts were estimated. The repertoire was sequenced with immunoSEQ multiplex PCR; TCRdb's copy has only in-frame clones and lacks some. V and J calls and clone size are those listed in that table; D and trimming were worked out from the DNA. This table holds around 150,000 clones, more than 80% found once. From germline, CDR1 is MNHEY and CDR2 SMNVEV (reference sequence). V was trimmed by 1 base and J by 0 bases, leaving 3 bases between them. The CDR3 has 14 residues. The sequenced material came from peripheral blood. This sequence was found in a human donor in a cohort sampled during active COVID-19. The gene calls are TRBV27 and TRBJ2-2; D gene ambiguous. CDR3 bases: TGTGCCAGCAGTTTATACACGAACACCGGGGAGCTGTTTTTT. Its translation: CASSLYTNTGELFF.